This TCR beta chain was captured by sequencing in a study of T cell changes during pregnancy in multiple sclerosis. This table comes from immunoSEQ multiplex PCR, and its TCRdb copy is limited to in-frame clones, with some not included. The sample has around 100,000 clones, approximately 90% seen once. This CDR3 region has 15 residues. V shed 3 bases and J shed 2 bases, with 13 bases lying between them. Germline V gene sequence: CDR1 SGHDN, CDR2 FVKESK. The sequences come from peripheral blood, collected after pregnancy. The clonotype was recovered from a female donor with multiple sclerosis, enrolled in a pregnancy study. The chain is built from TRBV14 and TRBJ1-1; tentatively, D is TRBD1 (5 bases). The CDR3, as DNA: TGTGCCAGCAGCCATTACACAGGATCCAACACTGAAGCTTTCTTT. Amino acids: CASSHYTGSNTEAFF.